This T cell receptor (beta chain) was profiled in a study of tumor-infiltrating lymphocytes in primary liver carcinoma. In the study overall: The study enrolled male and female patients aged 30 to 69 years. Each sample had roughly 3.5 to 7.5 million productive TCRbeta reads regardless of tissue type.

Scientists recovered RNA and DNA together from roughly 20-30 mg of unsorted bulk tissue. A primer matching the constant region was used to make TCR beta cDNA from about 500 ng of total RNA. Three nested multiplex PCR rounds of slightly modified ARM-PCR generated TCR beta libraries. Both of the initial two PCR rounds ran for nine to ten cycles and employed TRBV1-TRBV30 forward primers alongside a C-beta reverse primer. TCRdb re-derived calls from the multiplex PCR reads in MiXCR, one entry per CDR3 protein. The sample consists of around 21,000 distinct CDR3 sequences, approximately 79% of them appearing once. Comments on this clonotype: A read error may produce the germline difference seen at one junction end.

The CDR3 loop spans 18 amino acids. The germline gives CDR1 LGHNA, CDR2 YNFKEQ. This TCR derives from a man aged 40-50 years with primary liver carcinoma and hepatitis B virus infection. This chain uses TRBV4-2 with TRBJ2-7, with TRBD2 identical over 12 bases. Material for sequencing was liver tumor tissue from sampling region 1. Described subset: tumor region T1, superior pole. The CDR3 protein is CASSQYGLAGIGSYKQYF. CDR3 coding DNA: TGTGCCAGCAGCCAGTACGGACTAGCGGGAATCGGGTCCTACAAGCAGTACTTC.